This T cell receptor beta chain derives from a study of CD8+ T cells in alopecia areata. Study-wide results and limits: Expanded CD8+ clones among the top 100, as well as scalp clonality, were significantly decreased by tofacitinib. Normal scalp had lower clonality than lesional scalp, with alopecia totalis/universalis lesions showing this most strongly. Scalp samples also contribute reads from the resident alphabeta T cells found in normal skin. A large proportion of expanded lesional clones were detected persisting in scalp and blood during tofacitinib.

Sample treatment: oral pan-JAK inhibitor, 5-10 mg twice daily. Samples from alopecia areata patients were lesional scalp punch biopsies and peripheral blood. Isolated RNA was reverse transcribed into cDNA used as the sequencing template. The data were produced by immunoSEQ multiplex PCR, yet TCRdb's version contains in-frame clones alone and is incomplete. Among 15,000 to 20,000 clones listed, 50% to 75% were seen once. V was cut by 5 bases and J by 5 bases, with 6 bases left in between. Looked up from germline, CDR1 is SGHAT and CDR2 is FQDESV (reference sequence). The CDR3 is 12 residues long. With regard to this clone: What it binds is unknown.

The clonotype originates from a human donor with alopecia areata. Sequencing was performed on skin, taken at week 4, from a patient treated with tofacitinib. The chain has TRBV11-1 and TRBJ2-2, with D unclear. CDR3 region: CASSTSTGELFF. CDR3 bases: TGTGCCAGCAGCACCAGTACCGGGGAGCTGTTTTTT.